The sample holds a few counts of the clone carrying this TCR beta chain. V dropped 4 bases and J dropped 2; count of bases not matched to a gene: 6. CDR3 size: 15 residues. From germline, CDR1 is MGHRA and CDR2 YSYEKL. Time point specified: pre-reinfection, 55 to 20 weeks before reinfection detection. No in vitro expansion preceded TCR sequencing of the sorted cells. At all three reinfection time points, viable CD3+ CD8+ CD45RO- cells from a couple of donors served as controls. Profiling relied on immunoSEQ multiplex PCR, and the TCRdb table lists in-frame clones only, not all of them. The sample has over 50,000 clones; around 92% are singletons. These data come from a study of memory CD8 T cells in hepatitis C reinfection. About the research overall: Chronic HCV followed reinfection in a couple of donors who cleared primary infection. Reinfection meant HCV RNA positivity after two negatives ≥60 days apart. Between 55 and 20 weeks before reinfection detection, pre-reinfection samples were drawn.

V and J are TRBV4-1 and TRBJ2-7; 9 nucleotides agree with TRBD1. Material: naive CD8+ T cells sorted from blood. This sequence originates from a young man with hepatitis C virus infection. CDR3 DNA: TGCGCCAGCAGCCCGGGACAGGGTAGGGCCTACGAGCAGTACTTC. Residues: CASSPGQGRAYEQYF.